The source of this T cell receptor (beta chain) is a study of T-cell reconstitution after alpha-beta-depleted transplantation in children. The germline gives CDR1 MNHEY, CDR2 SMNVEV (reference sequence). The V segment lost 4 bases and the J segment 8 bases; nucleotides outside the gene matches: 4. The CDR3 contains 13 residues. This clonotype was counted a few times. No antigen is known for it. Researchers prepared the TCRbeta library using unique molecular identifiers, the study reports. Each CDR3 protein is one row after TCRdb ran MiXCR on the PCR reads. Of about 510,000 distinct CDR3 sequences in the sample, approximately 10% are singletons; the top ten hold 14%. Study findings and constraints: Elevated TCRbeta diversity at day 60 was traced, in some patients, to surviving recipient T cells and thymic progenitors.

The source was PBMCs, mostly from graft donor cells, collected 180 days after TCRalphabeta/CD19-depleted stem cell transplant. This TCR derives from a female patient aged 2-9 years who had a stem cell transplant for aplastic anemia, so the T cells may come from the graft donor. This sequence joins TRBV27 and TRBJ1-4; 7 bases align to TRBD1. CDR3 sequence reads: CASSSKTGEKLFF. In DNA, the CDR3 is TGTGCCAGCAGTTCGAAGACAGGGGAAAAACTGTTTTTT.